Below are 18 T cell receptor beta chains sequenced from a single sample in a study of vaccination and CD4 T cells after COVID-19 (dated by TCRdb to the early 2020s). Preparation of the library involved PCR. TCRdb shows the sequencer as Illumina iSeq 100. DNA from cultured CD4+ T cells underwent TCR sequencing with the Oncomine TCR Beta short-read assay at the Johns Hopkins FTIC core. The public sequencing data were trimmed at Q25 with fastp and processed into clonotypes with MiXCR by TCRdb, which kept only in-frame beta chains. Entries are consolidated by CDR3 protein sequence, retaining the most common genes and DNA. The sample data list tens of thousands of distinct CDR3 sequences, and around 43% of these were observed just once. Around 13% of the sample is taken by the ten largest. Their specific antigens are unknown. The treatment or condition label here, explained by the study, means: approximately nine-day PBMC culture with coronavirus spike peptide pools or control peptides (ViraFEST assay).

The sample taken for sequencing was CD4+ T cells from blood, cultured in vitro. The receptors derive from a human donor who had recovered from COVID-19.

Comment on this clonotype: One end of the junction varies from germline; a read error may be responsible. The chain recombines TRBV19 with TRBJ1-2; no firm D call. The CDR3 runs 16 residues. Germline values: CDR1 LNHDA, CDR2 SQIVND (reference sequence). CDR3 loop: CASSGRSEIGDYGYAF. CDR3 nucleotides: TGTGCCAGTAGTGGACGCAGTGAGATCGGAGATTATGGCTACGCCTTC.

The V call is TRBV18, the J call TRBJ2-5; TRBD1 matches at 8 bases. Germline V gene sequence: CDR1 KGHSH, CDR2 LQKENI. The CDR3 covers 15 residues. V lost 3 bases, J lost 5 bases, and 8 bases stayed unmatched. The CDR3 here is CASSPGQALSETQYF. CDR3 nucleotide sequence: TGTGCCAGCTCACCGGGACAGGCCCTCTCGGAGACCCAGTACTTC.

The table lists this clonotype with a few counts. V and J are TRBV19 and TRBJ2-1, with 9 bases that match TRBD2. The CDR3 is 15 amino acids. CDR1 LNHDA and CDR2 SQIVND come from the germline V gene (reference sequence). J gave up 8 bases and V 1 base, and 6 bases lay outside the gene matches. The CDR3 sequence: CASSIVERGVDEQFF. CDR3 bases: TGTGCCAGTAGTATAGTAGAGCGGGGGGTTGATGAGCAGTTCTTC.

This chain connects TRBV21-1 to TRBJ2-5; the table's D call of TRBD1 was not tested on the DNA. TRBV21-1 is a known pseudogene. The CDR3 contains 14 residues. The CDR3 DNA follows: TGTGCCAGCAGCTCAGGGACCAGTTCGGAGACCCAGTACTTC. It yields the protein CASSSGTSSETQYF.

The rearrangement links TRBV11-3 to TRBJ2-5; TRBD1 might be the D (5 bases). Trimming removed 5 bases at V and 1 base at J, with 8 bases between. Germline V gene sequence: CDR1 SGHNT, CDR2 YENEEA. This CDR3 region has 13 residues. The CDR3 DNA reads as TGTGCCAGCAGCACAGGATTCCAAGAGACCCAGTACTTC. It yields the protein CASSTGFQETQYF.

This clonotype was counted only a few times. The V gene is TRBV6-2 or TRBV6-3, the J gene TRBJ2-1, with 7 positions matching TRBD2. The ends lost 8 bases at V and 7 bases at J; junction bases unmatched: 11. CDR1 MNHEY and CDR2 SVGEGT come from the germline V gene. The CDR3 contains 14 residues. CDR3 in amino acids: CASGSSGVGNEQFF. The CDR3 DNA reads as TGTGCCAGCGGGTCCAGCGGGGTAGGGAATGAGCAGTTCTTC.

The V gene is TRBV18, the J gene TRBJ2-5; D uncertain. The CDR3 is made up of 16 amino acids. The germline CDR1 and CDR2 sequences are KGHSH and LQKENI. Deletions cut 2 bases from V and 2 bases from J, with 15 bases between. The CDR3: CASSPYRRGAQETQYF. The CDR3 DNA is TGTGCCAGCTCACCATATCGTAGAGGCGCACAAGAGACCCAGTACTTC.

The chain has TRBV6-5 and TRBJ1-2; 9 nucleotides match TRBD1. The ends lost 0 bases at V and 5 bases at J; junction bases unmatched: 7. The CDR3 contains 16 residues. Germline V gene lookup returns CDR1 MNHEY and CDR2 SVGAGI. The CDR3 DNA sequence: TGTGCCAGCAGTTACTCGGCCGGGACAGGGCCATATGGCTACACCTTC. Amino acids: CASSYSAGTGPYGYTF.

This chain uses TRBV20-1 with TRBJ1-2; possible D gene TRBD1, 6 bases. V lost 4 bases and J lost 5, with 8 bases in between. Germline V gives CDR1 DFQATT, CDR2 SNEGSKA (reference sequence). The CDR3 extends over 11 amino acids. The CDR3 reads CSANREYGYTF. The DNA of the CDR3 is TGCAGTGCTAACAGGGAGTATGGCTACACCTTC.

In this sample, this clonotype turned up a few times. This chain links TRBV28 with TRBJ2-3, with D possibly TRBD2 on 6 matching bases. Trimming took off 6 bases at V and 6 bases at J, with 22 bases between the two ends. This CDR3 is 16 amino acids long. CDR1 MDHEN and CDR2 SYDVKM come from the germline V gene. CDR3 DNA: TGTGCCAGCAGCTCTAGCGCGAGTGGCCTGCTGGATACGCAGTATTTT. Protein: CASSSSASGLLDTQYF.

This clonotype was observed once. The CDR3 reads CASSLARLAGGETQYF. Written as DNA, the CDR3 is TGTGCCAGCAGCTTGGCGCGACTAGCGGGGGGTGAGACCCAGTACTTC. The gene calls are TRBV12-1 and TRBJ2-5; the table's D gene call, TRBD2, was not cross checked with the DNA. TRBV12-1 is shown as a pseudogene. The CDR3 runs 16 residues.

Only a few counts were recorded for this clonotype. The chain employs TRBV7-6 and TRBJ1-3, with 8 bases aligning to TRBD1. The V gene's germline CDR1 is SGHVS and CDR2 FNYEAQ. The CDR3 is 15 amino acids. V shed 3 bases and J 0 bases; nucleotides not matched to a gene: 1. For the CDR3, the DNA is TGTGCCAGCAGCTTTACAGGGGGCTCTGGAAACACCATATATTTT. It is translated as CASSFTGGSGNTIYF. The whole variable domain, filled in from reference TRBV7-6 and TRBJ1-3, reads GAGVSQSPRYKVTKRGQDVALRCDPISGHVSLYWYRQALGQGPEFLTYFNYEAQQDKSGLPNDRFSAERPEGSISTLTIQRTEQRDSAMYRCASSFTGGSGNTIYFGEGSWLTVV.

The table lists this clonotype with a count of one. V usage is TRBV2 and J usage is TRBJ2-3, with 11 bases that match TRBD1. V was clipped by 8 bases and J by 5 bases; unmatched bases: 9. The CDR3 contains 15 residues. The germline CDR1 and CDR2 sequences are SNHLY and FYNNEI. This CDR3 is CASCRRTGGLDTQYF. The CDR3 DNA reads as TGTGCCAGCTGCCGGAGGACAGGGGGCCTAGATACGCAGTATTTT.

This clonotype was observed a few times. For the CDR3, the DNA is TGTGCCAGCAGGGCCCTCGTGGGTAGGAAGAAAAACACTGAAGCTTTCTTT. It translates to CASRALVGRKKNTEAFF. The rearrangement joins TRBV27 to TRBJ1-1; D is unclear. Germline V gene data show CDR1 as MNHEY and CDR2 as SMNVEV (reference sequence). The V end was cut by 6 bases, the J end by 2 bases, with 22 bases between. The CDR3 sequence is 17 residues long.

The V call is TRBV19, the J call TRBJ1-2; tentative D call: TRBD1 (6 bases). Germline V gene sequence: CDR1 LNHDA, CDR2 SQIVND (reference sequence). The CDR3 contains 16 residues. V dropped 7 bases and J dropped 4 bases, with 22 bases sitting between them. Here the CDR3 reads CASTNQRRGGSYGYTF. The CDR3 nucleotides read TGTGCCAGTACCAATCAACGGAGGGGGGGGAGCTATGGCTACACCTTC.

The V call is TRBV27, the J call TRBJ1-6; D remains unclear. This CDR3 has 15 residues. The V end lost 6 bases, the J end lost 9 bases, and 18 bases lay between the germline ends. Germline lookup yields CDR1 MNHEY and CDR2 SMNVEV (reference sequence). The CDR3 DNA follows: TGTGCCAGCAGCCTAGGACGGGCTGGGGTTTCACCCCTCCACTTT. It translates to CASSLGRAGVSPLHF.

This clonotype was observed once. The chain recombines TRBV19 with TRBJ1-2, with D possibly being TRBD1 (6 bases). V lost 1 base, J lost 2 bases, and 11 bases lay in between. CDR3 length equals 15 residues. From germline, CDR1 is LNHDA and CDR2 SQIVND (reference sequence). CDR3 nucleotide sequence: TGTGCCAGTAGTATAGCCACAACAGGGAACTATGGCTACACCTTC. Translating it yields CASSIATTGNYGYTF.

This clonotype was recorded only once. V gene TRBV5-4 combines with J gene TRBJ1-2; D perhaps matches TRBD1 (5 bases). The CDR3 is made up of 17 amino acids. Between the trimmed V and J ends, which lost 4 bases and 7 bases, there was a span of 26 bases. The germline gives CDR1 SGHNT, CDR2 YYREEE (reference sequence). Written as DNA, the CDR3 is TGTGCCAGCAGCCCCTCTCTAGACCGTTTAAGGGGAGGTGGCTACACCTTC. Its translation is CASSPSLDRLRGGGYTF.